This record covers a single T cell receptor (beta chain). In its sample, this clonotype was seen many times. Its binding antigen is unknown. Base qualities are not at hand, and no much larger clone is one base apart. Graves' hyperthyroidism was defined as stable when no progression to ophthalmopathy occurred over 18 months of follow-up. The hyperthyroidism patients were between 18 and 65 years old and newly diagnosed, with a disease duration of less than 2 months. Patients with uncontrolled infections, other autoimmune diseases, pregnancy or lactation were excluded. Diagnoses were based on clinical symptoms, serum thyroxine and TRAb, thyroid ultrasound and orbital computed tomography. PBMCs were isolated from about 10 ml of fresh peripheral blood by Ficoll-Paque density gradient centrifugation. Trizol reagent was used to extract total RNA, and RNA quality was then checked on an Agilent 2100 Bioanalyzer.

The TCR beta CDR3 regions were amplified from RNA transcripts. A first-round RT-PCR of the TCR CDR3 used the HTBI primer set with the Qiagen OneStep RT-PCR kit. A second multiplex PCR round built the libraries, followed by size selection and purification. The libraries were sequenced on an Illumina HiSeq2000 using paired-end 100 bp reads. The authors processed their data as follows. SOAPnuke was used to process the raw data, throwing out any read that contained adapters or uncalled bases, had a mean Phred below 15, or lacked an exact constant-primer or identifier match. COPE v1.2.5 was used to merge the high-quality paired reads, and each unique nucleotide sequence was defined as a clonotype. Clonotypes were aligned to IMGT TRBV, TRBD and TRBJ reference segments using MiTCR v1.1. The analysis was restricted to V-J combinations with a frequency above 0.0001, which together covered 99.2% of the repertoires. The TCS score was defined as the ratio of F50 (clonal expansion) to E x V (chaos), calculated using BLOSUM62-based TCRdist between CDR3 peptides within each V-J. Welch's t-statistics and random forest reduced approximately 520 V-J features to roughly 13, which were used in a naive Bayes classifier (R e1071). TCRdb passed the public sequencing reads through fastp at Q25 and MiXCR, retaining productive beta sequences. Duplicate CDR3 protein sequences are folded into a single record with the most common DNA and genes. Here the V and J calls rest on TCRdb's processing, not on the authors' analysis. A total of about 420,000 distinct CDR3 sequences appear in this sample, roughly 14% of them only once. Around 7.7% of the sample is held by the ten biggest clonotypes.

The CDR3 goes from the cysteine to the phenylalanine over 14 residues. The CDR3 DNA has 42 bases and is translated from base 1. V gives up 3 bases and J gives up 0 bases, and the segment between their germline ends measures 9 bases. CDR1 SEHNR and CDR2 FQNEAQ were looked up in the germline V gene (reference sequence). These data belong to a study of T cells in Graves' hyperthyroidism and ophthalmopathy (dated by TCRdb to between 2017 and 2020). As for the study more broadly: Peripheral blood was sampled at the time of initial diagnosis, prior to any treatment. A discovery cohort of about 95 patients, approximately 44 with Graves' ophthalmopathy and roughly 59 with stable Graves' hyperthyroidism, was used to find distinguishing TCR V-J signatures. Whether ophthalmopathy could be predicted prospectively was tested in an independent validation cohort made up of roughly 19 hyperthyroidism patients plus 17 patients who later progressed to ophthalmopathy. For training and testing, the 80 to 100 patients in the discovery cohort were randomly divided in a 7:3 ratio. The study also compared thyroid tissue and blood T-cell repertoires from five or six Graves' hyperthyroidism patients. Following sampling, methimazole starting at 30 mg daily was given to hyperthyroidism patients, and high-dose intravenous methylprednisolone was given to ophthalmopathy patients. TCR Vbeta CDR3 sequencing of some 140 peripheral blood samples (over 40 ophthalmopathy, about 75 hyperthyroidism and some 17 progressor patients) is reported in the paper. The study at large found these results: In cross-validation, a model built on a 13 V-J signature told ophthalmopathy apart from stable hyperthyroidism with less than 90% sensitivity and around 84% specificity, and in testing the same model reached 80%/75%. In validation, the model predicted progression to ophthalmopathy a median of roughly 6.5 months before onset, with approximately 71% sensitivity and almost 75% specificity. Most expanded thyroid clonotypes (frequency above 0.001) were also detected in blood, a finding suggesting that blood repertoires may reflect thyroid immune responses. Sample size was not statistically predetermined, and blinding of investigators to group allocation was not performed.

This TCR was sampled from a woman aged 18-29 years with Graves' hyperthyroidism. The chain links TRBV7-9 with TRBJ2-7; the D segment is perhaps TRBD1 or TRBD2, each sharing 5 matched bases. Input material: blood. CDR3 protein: CASSFHGTSYEQYF. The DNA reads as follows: TGTGCCAGCAGCTTCCACGGGACCTCCTACGAGCAGTACTTC.